This TCR beta chain was documented in a study of blood T cells in healthy people across ages. General study points: Strong correlation linked observed beta diversity and percent naive T cells. There were more naive CD4+ cells and higher diversity in long-lived donors than in aged donors. Those diversity estimates obtained from one million T cells were thought to be underestimates.

Details on this clonotype: As yet, its antigen is unknown.

Next came a second PCR, run for about 6 to 12 cycles, which used a sample-barcoded 5' primer along with a J-beta primer mix. TCRdb reanalysed the 5' RACE reads using MiXCR and keeps one entry per CDR3 protein. This repertoire shows 780,000 or so distinct CDR3 sequences, less than 70% found once; its top ten account for 40% to 50%. With 7 bases clipped from V and 3 bases from J, the junction kept 11 bases outside the gene matches. The length of the CDR3 is 16 residues. Input material: blood. The sequence derives from a man older than 75 in good health. V and J are TRBV12-3 or TRBV12-4 and TRBJ2-1, with TRBD1 matching over 8 bases. The CDR3 protein is CASTILWDRRYNEQFF. CDR3 in DNA: TGTGCCAGCACTATCCTTTGGGACAGGCGCTACAATGAGCAGTTCTTC.